The T cell receptor beta chain described here comes from a study of shared clonotypes between healthy human individuals. Overall study context: For every donor, three CD4 naive, three CD4 memory, two CD8 naive and one CD8 memory plates were used.

Running of the assay took place at deep level. Data came from immunoSEQ multiplex PCR; TCRdb stores just in-frame clones and leaves some out. The sample holds some 1 million clones, about three quarters seen once. Between the trimmed V and J ends, which lost 7 bases and 2 bases, there was a span of 15 bases. CDR3 length: 14 amino acids. Germline CDR1 reads MNHNY; CDR2 reads SVGAGI (reference sequence). The TCR was taken from a man between 18 and 29 years old in good health. V usage is TRBV6-6 and J usage is TRBJ2-7; D is perhaps TRBD1 or TRBD2 (5 bases each). Sequenced material: memory CD4+ T cells sorted from blood. Documented subset: CD45RA-negative fraction. The CDR3 loop is CASIKGTNTYEQYF. As DNA, the CDR3 is TGTGCCAGCATCAAGGGGACCAATACCTACGAGCAGTACTTC.